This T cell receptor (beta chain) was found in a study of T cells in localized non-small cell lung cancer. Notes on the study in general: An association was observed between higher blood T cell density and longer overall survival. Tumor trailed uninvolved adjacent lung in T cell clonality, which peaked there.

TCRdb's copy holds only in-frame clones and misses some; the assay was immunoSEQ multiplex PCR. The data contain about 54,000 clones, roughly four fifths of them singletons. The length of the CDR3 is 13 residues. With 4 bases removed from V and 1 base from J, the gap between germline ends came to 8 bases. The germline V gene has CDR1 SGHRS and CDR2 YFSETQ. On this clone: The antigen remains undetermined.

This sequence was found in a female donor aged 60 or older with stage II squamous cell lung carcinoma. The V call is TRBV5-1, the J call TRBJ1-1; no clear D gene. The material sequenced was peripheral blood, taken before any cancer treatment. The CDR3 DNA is TGCGCCAGCAGCCCGGTTAAGAACACTGAAGCTTTCTTT. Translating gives CASSPVKNTEAFF.